Following are 16 T cell receptor beta chains from one sample sequenced in a study of blood T cell repertoires in COVID-19. Measured with immunoSEQ multiplex PCR; TCRdb has only the in-frame clones, and not every one. The sample has roughly 100,000 clones, about 86% seen once. The sample taken for sequencing was peripheral blood. The receptors derive from a woman in her 70s with acute or convalescent COVID-19.

The V call is TRBV3-1 (or the pseudogene TRBV3-2), the J call TRBJ1-5; 7 positions agree with TRBD1. Germline assignment: CDR1 LGHDT and CDR2 YNNKEL (reference sequence). V trimming: 4 bases; J trimming: 0 bases; junction bases outside the gene matches: 3. The CDR3 length is 15 residues. The CDR3 here is CASSRGQFSNQPQHF. The CDR3 coding sequence is TGTGCCAGCAGCCGGGGACAGTTTAGCAATCAGCCCCAGCATTTT.

This rearrangement joins TRBV3-1 (or the pseudogene TRBV3-2) to TRBJ2-5, with TRBD1 matching 8 bases. The CDR3 length is 15 residues. J was trimmed by 1 base and V by 1 base; bases with no gene match: 2. CDR1 LGHDT and CDR2 YNNKEL come from the germline V gene (reference sequence). The CDR3 DNA follows: TGTGCCAGCAGCCAAGCGGGACAGGCCCAAGAGACCCAGTACTTC. Its protein product is CASSQAGQAQETQYF.

This chain connects TRBV12-3 or TRBV12-4 to TRBJ2-1, with D unresolved. V was pared by 3 bases and J by 2 bases, with 5 bases between. This CDR3 region has 13 residues. CDR3 amino acids: CASSFRAYNEQFF. CDR3 sequence (DNA): TGTGCCAGCAGTTTCCGGGCCTACAATGAGCAGTTCTTC.

V gene TRBV10-3 combines with J gene TRBJ1-1, with 9 bases identical to TRBD1. Unmatched junction bases numbered 5, after V lost 10 bases and J lost 5 bases. Germline V CDR1 and CDR2: ENHRY, SYGVKD. The CDR3 sequence is 12 residues long. This CDR3 is CATGDRETEAFF. The CDR3 coding sequence is TGTGCCACCGGGGACAGGGAAACTGAAGCTTTCTTT.

The chain is built from TRBV6-1 and TRBJ1-1; D may be TRBD1 (5 bases). This CDR3 contains 14 residues. CDR1 is MNHNS, CDR2 SASEGT, per germline. V shed 2 bases and J shed 5 bases, with 12 bases lying between them. In DNA form, the CDR3 reads TGTGCCAGCAGTGAACTTCCAGGGAATACTGAAGCTTTCTTT. It specifies CASSELPGNTEAFF.

The CDR3 region is CASSEVLASEAFF. CDR3 nucleotide sequence: TGTGCCAGCAGTGAAGTGCTGGCTTCTGAAGCTTTCTTT. The V gene is TRBV2, the J gene TRBJ1-1, with unresolved D. Trimming cost V 1 base and J 6 bases, with 9 bases left between them. The CDR3 sequence is 13 residues long. The germline V gene has CDR1 SNHLY and CDR2 FYNNEI.

V is TRBV12-5 and J is TRBJ1-2; 10 bases agree with TRBD1. This CDR3 has 15 amino acids. Per germline, CDR1 LGHNT and CDR2 FRNRAP. The V gene end was trimmed by 0 bases and the J gene end by 4 bases; junction bases not matched to a gene: 2. The CDR3 sequence is CASGLVWDRGYGYTF. CDR3 sequence (DNA): TGTGCTAGTGGTTTGGTGTGGGACAGGGGCTATGGCTACACCTTC.

The chain uses TRBV19 and TRBJ1-5; possible D gene TRBD1, 6 bases. Germline V gene data show CDR1 as LNHDA and CDR2 as SQIVND (reference sequence). With 1 base removed from V and 0 bases from J, the gap between germline ends came to 16 bases. The CDR3 runs to 18 residues. DNA of the CDR3: TGTGCCAGTAGTATAGGAGAGGTGGGGGGGCATAGCAATCAGCCCCAGCATTTT. Its protein is CASSIGEVGGHSNQPQHF.

V gene TRBV9 combines with J gene TRBJ2-2; D is undetermined. The germline gives CDR1 SGDLS, CDR2 YYNGEE. V was clipped by 0 bases and J by 3 bases, with 9 bases between them. The CDR3 runs 15 residues. CDR3 protein: CASSVGAVYTGELFF. The CDR3 nucleotides are TGTGCCAGCAGCGTAGGGGCAGTATACACCGGGGAGCTGTTTTTT.

The rearrangement uses TRBV18 and TRBJ1-1; the match to TRBD1 covers 7 bases. CDR1 KGHSH and CDR2 LQKENI come from the germline V gene. The trim removed 3 bases at V and 4 bases at J, leaving 20 bases unmatched. CDR3 length: 19 residues. CDR3 amino acids: CASSPHHSTGKVSATEAFF. The CDR3 DNA reads as TGTGCCAGCTCACCGCACCACTCGACAGGGAAAGTTTCGGCCACTGAAGCTTTCTTT.

The V and J genes are TRBV10-1 and TRBJ2-7, with D perhaps matching TRBD1 (6 bases). Germline V gene lookup returns CDR1 WNHNN and CDR2 SYGVQD (reference sequence). V was pared by 7 bases and J by 7 bases, with 14 bases between. The CDR3 sequence is 12 residues long. In nucleotides, the CDR3 is TGCGCCAGCAAGGGGGTACTACGAGAGCAGTACTTC. It specifies CASKGVLREQYF.

J is TRBJ2-3 and V is TRBV9; 7 bases map to TRBD2. The junction had 4 bases not matched to a gene; V was cut back by 0 bases and J by 0 bases. Looked up from germline, CDR1 is SGDLS and CDR2 is YYNGEE. This CDR3 has 16 amino acids. The CDR3 reads CASSVVSGSSTDTQYF. The DNA for the CDR3 is TGTGCCAGCAGCGTAGTTAGCGGGTCTAGCACAGATACGCAGTATTTT. The entire variable domain, with the rest obtained from reference TRBV9 and TRBJ2-3, is as follows: DSGVTQTPKHLITATGQRVTLRCSPRSGDLSVYWYQQSLDQGLQFLIQYYNGEERAKGNILERFSAQQFPDLHSELNLSSLELGDSALYFCASSVVSGSSTDTQYFGPGTRLTVL.

Turning to this clone: This specimen includes other DNA sequences encoding the same CDR3. The chain recombines TRBV2 with TRBJ1-2, with D unclear. CDR1 SNHLY and CDR2 FYNNEI come from the germline V gene. This CDR3 spans 13 amino acids. V was shortened by 7 bases and J by 2 bases, with 11 bases between the two germline ends. The CDR3 DNA reads TGTGCCAGCACGGTCCGGGGAAACTATGGCTACACCTTC. It yields the protein CASTVRGNYGYTF.

The rearrangement links TRBV2 to TRBJ1-6, with TRBD1 identical over 9 bases. CDR1 and CDR2 (germline): SNHLY, FYNNEI. J lost 7 bases, V lost 8 bases, and 3 bases had no gene match. The CDR3 totals 13 residues. The CDR3 region is CASGTGYNSPLHF. CDR3 coding DNA: TGTGCCAGCGGGACAGGGTACAATTCACCCCTCCACTTT.

The genes are TRBV28 and TRBJ2-7; D is perhaps TRBD2 (5 bases). Between the trimmed V and J ends, which lost 6 bases and 4 bases, there was a span of 13 bases. Germline CDR1 is MDHEN and CDR2 is SYDVKM. This CDR3 is 13 amino acids long. The CDR3, as DNA: TGTGCCAGCAGAACGGGGATGTCGTACGAGCAGTACTTC. Amino acid sequence: CASRTGMSYEQYF.

V gene TRBV7-9 combines with J gene TRBJ2-7, with a tentative D call TRBD2 (5 bases). The germline V and J ends were trimmed by 0 bases and 9 bases, with 15 bases remaining between them. The CDR3 covers 14 residues. Germline V gene lookup returns CDR1 SEHNR and CDR2 FQNEAQ (reference sequence). The CDR3 sequence: CASSLAGDPLGQYF. The CDR3 DNA reads as TGTGCCAGCAGCTTAGCGGGAGACCCACTTGGGCAGTACTTC.